This paragraph covers one TCR beta chain sequence. The target antigen is unknown. The data belong to a study of long-term antiretroviral therapy in people with HIV. Study as a whole: Samples from the earliest time points predate the 2015 immediate-ART recommendation by about a decade. Points from the study as a whole: Blood draws took place between about 2004 and 2018 and possibly involved older ART regimens.

The assay, immunoSEQ v3.0, was run at survey level. The sequencing target was about 35,000-55,000 T-cell genomes per sample. Sequenced by immunoSEQ multiplex PCR; TCRdb stores in-frame clones only, minus some. Of about 22,000 clones detected, under 90% appear once; the ten largest clones hold less than 20%. Trimming took 5 bases from V and 5 from J; bases not matched to a gene: 7. The CDR3 is 15 amino acids. The V gene's germline CDR1 is SEHNR and CDR2 FQNEAQ (reference sequence). The chain couples TRBV7-9 to TRBJ1-1; TRBD1 agrees at 11 bases. Specimen: unsorted PBMCs, collected 0.5 years before starting antiretroviral therapy. The origin of this receptor is a man aged 40-49 years with HIV. CDR3 protein: CASSPGTGGKTEAFF. Written as DNA, the CDR3 is TGTGCCAGCAGCCCAGGGACAGGGGGGAAGACTGAAGCTTTCTTT.